This TCR beta chain was captured in a study of identical twins. Overall study findings and caveats: With beta out-of-frame sequences, excess sharing by twins was weaker. Twin pairs' shared out-of-frame alpha sequences were enriched in low generation probability. Without tracking the same donors, conclusions rested on cross-sectional statistical analysis.

Worth noting for this clonotype: Its antigen is as yet unknown.

Template switching added a universal primer site; cDNA carried unique molecular identifiers. Via MiXCR, TCRdb re-called the 5' RACE reads, giving one row per CDR3 protein. The sample consists of roughly 260,000 distinct CDR3 sequences, 7.5% of them appearing once. The same data also contributed to another study, on yellow fever vaccine responses in identical twins.

This sequence originates from a woman aged 18 to 35 in good health. The sequencing sample was made of CD8+ T cells sorted from blood.

CDR3 nucleotides: TGTGCCAGCAGCTGGGACGTGAACTATGGCTACACCTTC. This translates into CASSWDVNYGYTF. The chain has TRBV7-9 and TRBJ1-2, with a possible D match to TRBD1 (5 bases). Germline values: CDR1 SEHNR, CDR2 FQNEAQ (reference sequence). The length of the CDR3 is 13 residues. V was pared by 4 bases and J by 2 bases, with 8 bases between.